This record covers a single T cell receptor (beta chain). Other DNA sequences of this sample code for an identical CDR3. Only in-frame clones appear in the TCRdb table, and some are missing; sequencing was by immunoSEQ multiplex PCR. The sample shows under 250,000 clones, more than 75% of them seen only once. The V gene lost 2 bases and the J gene lost 8 bases, with 12 bases spanning the gap. CDR1 is MNHEY, CDR2 SMNVEV, per germline (reference sequence). This CDR3 is built from 14 residues. This sample is drawn from a study of cytomegalovirus exposure and HLA in healthy donors. The chain combines TRBV27 with TRBJ1-4; maybe TRBD1 (5 bases). The TCR comes from a man between 18 and 35 years old in good health and CMV-seropositive. Sequencing was carried out using PBMCs. CDR3 sequence: CASSLLGAGEKLFF. CDR3 DNA: TGTGCCAGCAGTTTACTAGGGGCTGGAGAAAAACTGTTTTTT.